These 18 T cell receptor beta chains originate from one sample sequenced in a study of cytomegalovirus exposure and HLA in healthy donors. The PCR used 60 Vbeta and 13 Jbeta primers. The data were produced by immunoSEQ multiplex PCR, yet TCRdb's version contains in-frame clones alone and is incomplete. The table has 150,000 to 200,000 clones, roughly 70% seen once. The sequenced sample was PBMCs. These receptors originate from a girl aged 10-17 years in good health and CMV-seronegative.

V is TRBV5-1 and J is TRBJ2-1; 8 nucleotides align to TRBD1. This CDR3 has 14 amino acids. J was trimmed by 8 bases and V by 3 bases; bases with no gene match: 7. Germline CDR1 and CDR2: SGHRS and YFSETQ. In nucleotides, the CDR3 is TGCGCCAGCAGCTCGGGACAGGACGTCCATGAGCAGTTCTTC. Its translation is CASSSGQDVHEQFF.

The chain carries TRBV6-5 and TRBJ1-1; weak D call: TRBD1 (5 bases). Germline CDR1 MNHEY, CDR2 SVGAGI. The CDR3 consists of 14 residues. The ends were cut back, 2 bases at V and 1 base at J, with 8 bases in the middle. CDR3 nucleotides: TGTGCCAGCAGTTACGGGACTCAGAACACTGAAGCTTTCTTT. Amino acid sequence: CASSYGTQNTEAFF.

V is TRBV4-2 and J is TRBJ1-2, with TRBD1 as a possible D gene (6 bases). The CDR3 extends over 14 amino acids. V was cut by 4 bases and J by 8 bases, with 17 bases left in between. CDR1 is LGHNA, CDR2 YNFKEQ, per germline. The CDR3 DNA is TGTGCCAGCAGCCGAGGGGGGGGAGGGAAAGGCTACACCTTC. Protein product: CASSRGGGGKGYTF.

Comments on this clone: The junction does not match germline at one end; this may be a read error. The chain is built from TRBV30 and TRBJ2-2; 12 bases align to TRBD2. Germline CDR1 reads GTSNPN; CDR2 reads SVGIG (reference sequence). This CDR3 region has 17 residues. The CDR3 loop is CTWSRTSGAINTGELFF. The CDR3 nucleotides are TGTACCTGGAGTCGGACTAGCGGGGCCATCAACACCGGGGAGCTGTTTTTT. Variable domain in full (rest from reference TRBV30 and TRBJ2-2): SQTIHQWPATLVQPVGSPLSLECTVEGTSNPNLYWYRQAAGRGLQLLFYSVGIGQISSEVPQNLSASRPQDRQFILSSKKLLLSDSGFYLCTWSRTSGAINTGELFFGEGSRLTVL.

The chain is built from TRBV6-5 and TRBJ1-5, with D perhaps TRBD1 (6 bases). The CDR3 runs to 15 residues. Germline V gene lookup returns CDR1 MNHEY and CDR2 SVGAGI. V shed 6 bases and J shed 0 bases, with 12 bases lying between them. CDR3 nucleotide sequence: TGTGCCAGCAGGACAGGTTCTTATAGCAATCAGCCCCAGCATTTT. Translated, it gives CASRTGSYSNQPQHF.

This CDR3 is CASSLGGDMGQPQHF. Here the CDR3 DNA reads TGTGCCAGCAGTTTAGGGGGGGACATGGGTCAGCCCCAGCATTTT. The chain joins TRBV27 to TRBJ1-5; a weak D match, TRBD1 (6 bases). V shed 2 bases and J shed 6 bases, with 14 bases lying between them. Looked up from germline, CDR1 is MNHEY and CDR2 is SMNVEV (reference sequence). The CDR3 loop spans 15 amino acids.

This chain links TRBV5-1 with TRBJ2-3; 8 bases map to TRBD2. This CDR3 is 16 amino acids long. Trimming removed 0 bases from V and 2 bases from J; junction bases left unmatched: 5. CDR1 SGHRS and CDR2 YFSETQ come from the germline V gene. This chain's CDR3 is CASSLASGGLTDTQYF. The CDR3, as DNA: TGCGCCAGCAGCTTGGCCAGCGGGGGCCTCACAGATACGCAGTATTTT.

The V and J genes are TRBV7-8 and TRBJ2-7, with TRBD2 as a possible D gene (5 bases). The V gene's germline CDR1 is SGHVS and CDR2 FQNEAQ. The V gene lost 5 bases and the J gene lost 1 base, with 6 bases spanning the gap. The CDR3 extends over 12 amino acids. In DNA form, the CDR3 reads TGTGCCAGCAGCAGGACTTCCTACGAGCAGTACTTC. This sequence encodes CASSRTSYEQYF.

The rearrangement joins TRBV4-1 to TRBJ1-4; a weak D match, TRBD1 (6 bases). This CDR3 has 15 amino acids. Trimming took 4 bases from V and 5 from J, leaving 14 bases between them. Germline V gene data show CDR1 as MGHRA and CDR2 as YSYEKL. CDR3 amino acids: CASSPEDSTNEKLFF. As DNA, the CDR3 is TGCGCCAGCAGCCCTGAGGACAGTACAAATGAAAAACTGTTTTTT.

This chain connects TRBV5-6 to TRBJ2-3; TRBD1 aligns across 9 bases. V dropped 0 bases and J dropped 3; count of bases not matched to a gene: 5. This CDR3 contains 16 residues. Per germline, CDR1 SGHDT and CDR2 YYEEEE. The CDR3, as DNA: TGTGCCAGCAGCTTGGCCGTGGGACAGGGAACAGATACGCAGTATTTT. Protein: CASSLAVGQGTDTQYF.

This clone was seen only a few times. The CDR3 spells CASTLGGGGGEAFF. DNA of the CDR3: TGTGCCAGCACCCTAGGAGGTGGGGGGGGTGAAGCTTTCTTT. The gene calls are TRBV2 and TRBJ1-1; D perhaps matches TRBD1 (5 bases). Germline V gene lookup returns CDR1 SNHLY and CDR2 FYNNEI. The CDR3 is made up of 14 amino acids. The V gene lost 7 bases and the J gene lost 7 bases, with 19 bases spanning the gap. Complete variable domain (other parts from reference TRBV2 and TRBJ1-1): EPEVTQTPSHQVTQMGQEVILRCVPISNHLYFYWYRQILGQKVEFLVSFYNNEISEKSEIFDDQFSVERPDGSNFTLKIRSTKLEDSAMYFCASTLGGGGGEAFFGQGTRLTVV.

In regard to this clone: The junction departs from germline at one end; a sequencing error may be responsible. This sequence joins TRBV7-9 and TRBJ1-5; D might be TRBD1 (6 bases). Per the germline V gene, CDR1 is SEHNR and CDR2 is FQNEAQ (reference sequence). This CDR3 has 13 residues. Here the CDR3 reads CASSLDSSQPQHF. CDR3 nucleotides: TGTGCCAGCAGCTTGGACAGCAGTCAGCCCCAGCATTTT.

The V and J genes are TRBV15 and TRBJ1-1; D is uncertain. CDR3 length: 13 amino acids. V shed 9 bases and J shed 1 base, with 12 bases lying between them. Looked up from germline, CDR1 is LNHNV and CDR2 is YYDKDF (reference sequence). The CDR3 coding sequence is TGTGCCACTAAAGAGATTGAGAACACTGAAGCTTTCTTT. Amino acid sequence: CATKEIENTEAFF.

The chain has TRBV7-8 and TRBJ1-5; 9 bases map to TRBD1. The CDR3 contains 15 residues. Germline V lookup: CDR1 SGHVS, CDR2 FQNEAQ. V dropped 5 bases and J dropped 7; count of bases not matched to a gene: 9. CDR3 DNA sequence: TGTGCCAGCAGCAATGACAGGGGGACGTACCAGCCCCAGCATTTT. It specifies CASSNDRGTYQPQHF.

This chain uses TRBV5-1 with TRBJ2-5, with D possibly TRBD2 on 6 matching bases. V was cut by 2 bases and J by 3 bases, with 11 bases left in between. The germline V gene encodes CDR1 SGHRS and CDR2 YFSETQ. This CDR3 has 14 residues. CDR3 sequence (DNA): TGCGCCAGCAGCTTTCGCGGGGCTGAAGAGACCCAGTACTTC. This sequence encodes CASSFRGAEETQYF.

This clone was seen more than once but under ten times. The J gene is TRBJ1-1, the V gene TRBV7-2, with D perhaps matching TRBD1 (5 bases). V was clipped by 1 base and J by 6 bases, with 24 bases between them. CDR3 size: 18 residues. Germline CDR1 SGHTA, CDR2 FQGNSA. The CDR3: CASSLGWSPKGSGSEAFF. The CDR3 nucleotides read TGTGCCAGCAGCTTAGGGTGGTCTCCGAAAGGTTCAGGGTCTGAAGCTTTCTTT.

There are a few counts of this clone. The junction does not match germline at one end; this may be a read error. This chain uses TRBV7-7 with TRBJ2-7; D gene uncertain. CDR1 is SSHAT and CDR2 is FNYEAQ in the germline V gene (reference sequence). The CDR3 covers 14 residues. This CDR3 reads CASSSPSEPLEQYF. As DNA, the CDR3 is TGTGCTAGCAGCTCCCCTTCGGAGCCCTTGGAGCAGTACTTC.

This chain joins TRBV4-2 and TRBJ2-3; D possibly corresponds to TRBD2 (5 bases). Germline V gene lookup returns CDR1 LGHNA and CDR2 YNFKEQ. Trimming pared 1 base from V and 6 bases from J, leaving 14 bases between. The CDR3 has 15 residues. CDR3 loop: CASSQVGDSSDTQYF. The CDR3 bases are TGTGCCAGCAGCCAAGTGGGAGACTCCTCTGATACGCAGTATTTT.